The T cell receptor (beta chain) described here comes from a study of blood T cell repertoires in COVID-19. About the study: Specimens from acute and convalescent COVID-19 originated in the United States, Italy and Spain. Nucleic acid was either cDNA or gDNA, and it came from T cells, B-cell-depleted T cells, or PBMCs.

Original data processing: Estimation of nucleated cell counts was performed using reference gene primer amplification. The method was immunoSEQ multiplex PCR; TCRdb's version includes in-frame clones alone and lacks a portion of them. V, J and clone size derive from that table, while D and trimming were established from the DNA sequence. Of about 220,000 clones in the sample, about 88% were seen once. The V gene's germline CDR1 is SGHTA and CDR2 FQGNSA. The CDR3 length is 15 residues. Trimming pared 5 bases from V and 1 base from J, leaving 14 bases between. The sequenced material came from peripheral blood. This sequence originates from a man aged 45-60 years who had recovered from COVID-19. The chain carries TRBV7-2 and TRBJ2-5, with a weak D call TRBD1 (5 bases). CDR3 region: CASSRVQGRQETQYF. The CDR3 DNA sequence: TGTGCCAGCAGCCGGGTTCAGGGCCGCCAAGAGACCCAGTACTTC. The variable domain in full, with the rest retrieved from reference TRBV7-2 and TRBJ2-5, is GAGVSQSPSNKVTEKGKDVELRCDPISGHTALYWYRQSLGQGLEFLIYFQGNSAPDKSGLPSDRFSAERTGGSVSTLTIQRTQQEDSAVYLCASSRVQGRQETQYFGPGTRLLVL.